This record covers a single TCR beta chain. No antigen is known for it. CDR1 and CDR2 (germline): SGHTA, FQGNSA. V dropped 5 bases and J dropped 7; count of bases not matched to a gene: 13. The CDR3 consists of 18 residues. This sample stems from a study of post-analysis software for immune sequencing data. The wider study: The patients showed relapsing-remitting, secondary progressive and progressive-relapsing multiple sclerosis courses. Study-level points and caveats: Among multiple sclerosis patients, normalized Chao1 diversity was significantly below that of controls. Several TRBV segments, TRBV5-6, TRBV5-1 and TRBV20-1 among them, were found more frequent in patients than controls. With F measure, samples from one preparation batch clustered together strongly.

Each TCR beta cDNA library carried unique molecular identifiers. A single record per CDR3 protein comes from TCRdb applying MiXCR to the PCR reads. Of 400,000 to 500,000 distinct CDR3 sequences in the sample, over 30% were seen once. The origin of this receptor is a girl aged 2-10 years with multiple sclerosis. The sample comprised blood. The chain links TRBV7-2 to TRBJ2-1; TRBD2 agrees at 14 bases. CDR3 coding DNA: TGTGCCAGCAGCCCACACACAACCCGACTAGCGGGAGGGAATGAGCAGTTCTTC. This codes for CASSPHTTRLAGGNEQFF. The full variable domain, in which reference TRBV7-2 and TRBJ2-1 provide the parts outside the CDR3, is GAGVSQSPSNKVTEKGKDVELRCDPISGHTALYWYRQSLGQGLEFLIYFQGNSAPDKSGLPSDRFSAERTGGSVSTLTIQRTQQEDSAVYLCASSPHTTRLAGGNEQFFGPGTRLTVL.